This is a list of T cell receptor beta chains from one sample in a study of T cell repertoires in cytomegalovirus infection. TCRdb passed the reads through MiXCR, listing each CDR3 protein once. This table holds around 900,000 distinct CDR3 sequences, approximately 32% found once. These receptors are not linked to any known antigen. The sample here was cultured CD8+ T cells from PBMCs, taken from culture after CMV antigen stimulation. The receptors come from a human donor in good health (CMV status not recorded). Some clones in this sample may be carry-over from other donors' samples. Both conserved end residues are part of each CDR3. A D gene is named only where the DNA matches it firmly. Clone size is shown for a subset of rows, as once, few, many or a class of expanded clone.

j_call clone_size v_call d_call cdr3_length cdr3_aa cdr3_nt
TRBJ1-2 . TRBV4-1 TRBD1 15 CASSQGTGTVYGYTF TGCGCCAGCAGCCAAGGAACCGGGACAGTTTATGGCTACACCTTC
TRBJ1-1 . TRBV20-1 . 13 CSATGTLNTEAFF TGCAGTGCTACCGGGACTCTGAACACTGAAGCTTTCTTT
TRBJ2-7 . TRBV27 TRBD1 13 CASSLSTGGEQYF TGTGCCAGCAGTTTGTCTACAGGGGGCGAGCAGTACTTC
TRBJ1-1 . TRBV20-1 TRBD1 17 CSAVLVGQGAVNTEAFF TGCAGTGCTGTACTCGTGGGACAGGGGGCCGTGAACACTGAAGCTTTCTTT
TRBJ2-5 few TRBV6-2/TRBV6-3 TRBD1 16 CASSILATGIEETQYF TGTGCCAGCAGCATTCTCGCGACAGGGATAGAAGAGACCCAGTACTTC
TRBJ2-5 . TRBV11-2 TRBD1 12 CASTDRVETQYF TGTGCCAGCACCGACAGGGTAGAGACCCAGTACTTC
TRBJ2-4 . TRBV27 TRBD2 16 CASSRVAGLAKNIQYF TGTGCCAGCAGTCGTGTAGCGGGGTTAGCCAAAAACATTCAGTACTTC
TRBJ1-1 few TRBV9 TRBD1 18 CASSDGTGAARSGTEAFF TGTGCCAGCAGCGATGGGACAGGGGCCGCTCGATCGGGTACTGAAGCTTTCTTT
TRBJ2-2 few TRBV2 . 15 CASSEALRYTGELFF TGTGCCAGCAGTGAAGCGCTTCGGTACACCGGGGAGCTGTTTTTT
TRBJ1-6 . TRBV12-3/TRBV12-4 TRBD1 14 CASTTTGVNSPLHF TGTGCCAGCACCACTACAGGGGTGAATTCACCCCTCCACTTT
TRBJ1-1 . TRBV6-2/TRBV6-3 TRBD1 14 CASSPRPGGAGAFF TGTGCCAGCAGTCCCCGGCCAGGGGGCGCGGGAGCTTTCTTT
TRBJ1-2 few TRBV29-1 . 12 CSVLTGSGGYTF TGCAGCGTCCTTACAGGGTCGGGAGGCTACACCTTC
TRBJ2-5 . TRBV6-1 TRBD2 18 CASTLTSGGSATRETQYF TGTGCCAGCACCCTGACTAGCGGGGGGAGCGCGACGCGTGAGACCCAGTACTTC
TRBJ2-3 . TRBV7-9 TRBD2 18 CASTHSGATGSSTDTQYF TGTGCCAGCACCCACAGCGGGGCTACAGGTTCTAGCACAGATACGCAGTATTTT
TRBJ1-5 many TRBV7-2 . 14 CASSLGRNYQPQHF TGTGCCAGCAGCTTAGGCAGGAACTATCAGCCCCAGCATTTT
TRBJ2-3 . TRBV7-9 TRBD2 15 CACSRLAGGGNTQYF TGTGCCTGCAGCCGACTAGCGGGGGGAGGAAATACGCAGTATTTT
TRBJ1-1 . TRBV19 TRBD1 14 CASTWTGMNTEAFF TGTGCCAGTACCTGGACAGGTATGAACACTGAAGCTTTCTTT
TRBJ1-1 . TRBV2 . 13 CASSEGQSLEAFF TGTGCCAGCAGTGAAGGTCAGTCCCTCGAGGCTTTCTTT
TRBJ2-1 . TRBV11-2 . 15 CSSSPYPSSYNEQFF TGTTCCAGCAGCCCGTACCCGAGCTCCTACAATGAGCAGTTCTTC
TRBJ2-5 few TRBV7-2 . 13 CASSFWVQETQYF TGTGCCAGCAGCTTCTGGGTGCAAGAGACCCAGTACTTC
TRBJ1-2 few TRBV12-3/TRBV12-4 . 12 CASSLDRRGYTF TGTGCCAGCAGTTTAGACAGGCGAGGCTACACCTTC
TRBJ2-1 . TRBV5-4 TRBD2 15 CASTSRGGPYNEQFF TGTGCCAGCACCTCACGGGGGGGGCCCTACAATGAGCAGTTCTTC
TRBJ1-6 . TRBV12-5 . 14 CASGFSQINSPLHF TGTGCTAGTGGTTTCTCCCAGATTAATTCACCCCTCCACTTT
TRBJ2-5 many TRBV7-6 . 14 CASSVRELIQTQYF TGTGCCAGCAGCGTCCGGGAACTCATTCAGACCCAGTACTTC
TRBJ2-2 . TRBV6-2/TRBV6-3 . 14 CASSYLGSTGELFF TGTGCCAGCAGTTACCTAGGGAGCACCGGGGAGCTGTTTTTT
TRBJ2-2 few TRBV7-9 . 16 CASVPPGGLNTGELFF TGTGCCAGCGTGCCTCCGGGGGGCTTGAACACCGGGGAGCTGTTTTTT